The next 22 T cell receptor beta chains were all read from a single sample in a study of OX40 agonist ivuxolimab in advanced cancers. Libraries came from the immunoSEQ multiplex PCR assay. What TCRdb holds here is the immuneACCESS table cut down to in-frame rearrangements. Part of the clones is not present; checked against another copy, under half of the missing clones reflect an unresolved V gene, and the others are unexplained. Here the sample has around 72,000 clones; 80% occur a single time. Of the sample, 8.2% is held by the ten largest clones. Source: CD4+ or CD8+ T cells sorted from blood, taken in a trial of the OX40 agonist ivuxolimab. The origin of the receptors is an adult with an advanced solid tumor such as melanoma, head and neck, liver or kidney cancer.

In this sample, this clone turned up a few times. V and J are TRBV5-1 and TRBJ2-5; no clear D gene. Per germline, CDR1 SGHRS and CDR2 YFSETQ. This CDR3 spans 15 amino acids. Trimming took 4 bases from V and 5 from J, leaving 18 bases between them. CDR3 bases: TGCGCCAGCAGCCAGCCAGAGCTAGTCGGTGAGACCCAGTACTTC. It codes for CASSQPELVGETQYF. The full variable domain, rest sourced from reference TRBV5-1 and TRBJ2-5, is KAGVTQTPRYLIKTRGQQVTLSCSPISGHRSVSWYQQTPGQGLQFLFEYFSETQRNKGNFPGRFSGRQFSNSRSEMNVSTLELGDSALYLCASSQPELVGETQYFGPGTRLLVL.

The rearrangement joins TRBV5-1 to TRBJ1-5; maybe TRBD1 (6 bases). The CDR3 is 16 amino acids. V lost 0 bases to trimming and J lost 6 bases, with 16 bases between them. Per germline, CDR1 SGHRS and CDR2 YFSETQ. The CDR3 is CASSLDGGLTGQPQHF. In nucleotides, the CDR3 is TGCGCCAGCAGCTTGGACGGGGGCCTCACCGGTCAGCCCCAGCATTTT.

A single count supports this clone. The genes are TRBV18 and TRBJ2-7; D is perhaps TRBD1 (5 bases). This CDR3 has 13 amino acids. The germline V gene encodes CDR1 KGHSH and CDR2 LQKENI. Deletions cut 5 bases from V and 5 bases from J, with 13 bases between. CDR3 protein: CASSGAVSNEQYV. CDR3 DNA sequence: TGTGCCAGCTCAGGGGCGGTGTCCAACGAGCAGTACGTC.

The chain uses TRBV25-1 and TRBJ2-5; D remains ambiguous. TRBJ2-7 matches the DNA end more closely, so the J call is doubtful. Germline loops: CDR1 MGHDK, CDR2 SYGVNS. The CDR3 consists of 11 residues. CDR3 DNA sequence: TGTGCCAGCAGTGAATGGGACGAGCAGTACTTC. Its protein product is CASSEWDEQYF.

The gene calls are TRBV12-5 and TRBJ1-1, with D perhaps TRBD1 (5 bases). Trimming cost V 2 bases and J 1 base, with 17 bases left between them. Germline CDR1 and CDR2: LGHNT and FRNRAP. CDR3 length: 17 residues. CDR3 sequence reads: CASGLTLSQGQNTEAFF. As DNA, the CDR3 is TGTGCTAGTGGTTTGACTCTTTCTCAGGGCCAGAACACTGAAGCTTTCTTT.

The J gene is TRBJ2-5, the V gene TRBV9; maybe TRBD2 (5 bases). The CDR3 contains 15 residues. Trimming took 0 bases from V and 1 from J, leaving 10 bases between them. Germline V CDR1 and CDR2: SGDLS, YYNGEE. CDR3 amino acids: CASSVEVSAQETQYF. The CDR3 DNA is TGTGCCAGCAGCGTAGAGGTTAGCGCCCAAGAGACCCAGTACTTC.

This rearrangement joins TRBV7-2 to TRBJ2-7; 9 positions agree with TRBD1. The V segment lost 3 bases and the J segment 5 bases; nucleotides outside the gene matches: 5. The CDR3 is 14 amino acids. Per the germline V gene, CDR1 is SGHTA and CDR2 is FQGNSA. Here the CDR3 reads CASSFTRDRDEQYF. In DNA form, the CDR3 reads TGTGCCAGCAGCTTCACCCGGGACAGGGACGAGCAGTACTTC.

Only a few counts were recorded for this clone. The V call is TRBV2, the J call TRBJ2-7, with D hard to call. CDR1 is SNHLY, CDR2 FYNNEI, per germline. V gave up 5 bases and J gave up 3 bases, with 14 bases separating them. This CDR3 has 14 residues. The CDR3 bases are TGTGCCAGCAGTACTTTGGGCAGCAGCTACGAGCAGTACGTC. It specifies CASSTLGSSYEQYV.

The chain uses TRBV4-2 and TRBJ1-1; TRBD1 matches 7 bases. The CDR3 extends over 14 amino acids. Losses at the gene ends were 5 bases for V and 3 bases for J; bases not matched to a gene: 6. Germline V gives CDR1 LGHNA, CDR2 YNFKEQ. The CDR3 DNA is TGTGCCAGCAGCTCAAAGGGGGCCCACACTGAAGCTTTCTTT. Protein: CASSSKGAHTEAFF.

In DNA form, the CDR3 reads TGTGCCAGCAGTCCCAGGGGGTATGGCTACACCTTC. Protein sequence: CASSPRGYGYTF. The genes are TRBV28 and TRBJ1-2, with 7 bases identical to TRBD1. Trimming cost V 5 bases and J 5 bases; bases outside gene matches: 2. The CDR3 is made up of 12 amino acids. Germline V gene lookup returns CDR1 MDHEN and CDR2 SYDVKM.

As regards this clone: An end of the junction differs from the germline gene, which may be a read error. The chain links TRBV5-3 to TRBJ1-2; D unclear. TRBV5-3 is labeled an ORF, and its function is uncertain. The CDR3 sequence is 13 residues long. In DNA, the CDR3 is TGTGCCAGCAGCTTCGGACGAAACTATGGCTACACCTTC. Its protein product is CASSFGRNYGYTF.

The genes are TRBV28 and TRBJ2-7, with D possibly matching TRBD2 (6 bases). Trimming pared 7 bases from V and 3 bases from J, leaving 22 bases between. Germline CDR1 and CDR2: MDHEN and SYDVKM. The CDR3 covers 16 residues. CDR3 in DNA: TGTGCCAGCACTCAATTGGAGGGCCTGGGGAACTACGAGCAGTACTTC. This encodes CASTQLEGLGNYEQYF.

This clone was seen just once. The chain combines TRBV19 with TRBJ1-5, with D tentatively TRBD1 (6 bases). Germline V gives CDR1 LNHDA, CDR2 SQIVND (reference sequence). V lost 7 bases, J lost 3 bases, and 16 bases lay in between. This CDR3 spans 15 amino acids. Here the CDR3 DNA reads TGTGCCAGTAAGGCAGGGGAACTTTTCAATCAGCCCCAGCATTTT. It translates to CASKAGELFNQPQHF.

The rearrangement links TRBV4-3 to TRBJ2-7, with D maybe TRBD1 (6 bases). The V end was cut by 1 base, the J end by 3 bases, with 13 bases between. The CDR3 contains 15 residues. Germline V gene lookup returns CDR1 LGHNA and CDR2 YSLEER. For the CDR3, the DNA is TGCGCCAGCAGCCAAGCCCTACAGGGCTACTACGAGCAGTACTTC. Its translation: CASSQALQGYYEQYF.

This sequence joins TRBV23-1 and TRBJ2-3, with 14 bases that match TRBD2. TRBV23-1 is an ORF, and what it does is uncertain. The CDR3 contains 17 residues. V shed 4 bases, J shed 7 bases, and the junction held 10 bases outside the gene matches. The CDR3 DNA is TGCGCCAGCAGTCGACCCCCGACTAGCGGGGGGGCCAATACGCAGTATTTT. Its protein product is CASSRPPTSGGANTQYF.

The chain recombines TRBV2 with TRBJ1-5; unclear D gene. CDR3 length: 12 amino acids. Trimming removed 11 bases at V and 4 bases at J, with 12 bases between. Germline loops: CDR1 SNHLY, CDR2 FYNNEI. The CDR3 nucleotides read TGTGCCGGAGGATTAGGGAATCAGCCCCAGCATTTT. Protein product: CAGGLGNQPQHF.

Concerning this clone itself: Since a much larger clone is just one base distant, this may be a read error. V gene TRBV7-2 combines with J gene TRBJ2-3; perhaps TRBD2 as D (7 bases). Germline V gene lookup returns CDR1 SGHTA and CDR2 FQGNSA. The CDR3 covers 14 residues. V shed 1 base and J shed 8 bases, with 13 bases lying between them. CDR3 sequence: CASSLEGGGSTQYF. The CDR3 nucleotides are TGTGCCAGCAGCTTAGAGGGGGGGGGCAGTACGCAGTATTTT. The full variable domain, in which reference TRBV7-2 and TRBJ2-3 provide the parts outside the CDR3, is GAGVSQSPSNKVTEKGKDVELRCDPISGHTALYWYRQSLGQGLEFLIYFQGNSAPDKSGLPSDRFSAERTGGSVSTLTIQRTQQEDSAVYLCASSLEGGGSTQYFGPGTRLTVL.

The CDR3 here is CASSEDSGGQDTQYF. The CDR3 nucleotides are TGCGCCAGCAGTGAGGATAGCGGGGGGCAAGATACGCAGTATTTT. The V and J genes are TRBV10-1 and TRBJ2-3, with 10 bases identical to TRBD2. The germline CDR1 and CDR2 sequences are WNHNN and SYGVQD (reference sequence). The V gene end was trimmed by 2 bases and the J gene end by 5 bases; junction bases not matched to a gene: 4. This CDR3 is built from 15 residues.

This clone has only a few counts. The chain links TRBV2 to TRBJ2-2, with D maybe TRBD1 (5 bases). There are 15 residues in the CDR3. Germline loops: CDR1 SNHLY, CDR2 FYNNEI. V was shortened by 5 bases and J by 2 bases, with 12 bases between the two germline ends. This CDR3 reads CASSNVRVNTGELFF. The CDR3 DNA is TGTGCCAGCAGTAATGTCAGGGTAAACACCGGGGAGCTGTTTTTT.

The chain couples TRBV6-5 to TRBJ1-2; 7 bases are a match to TRBD1. V lost 4 bases, J lost 4 bases, and 6 bases stayed unmatched. The germline V gene encodes CDR1 MNHEY and CDR2 SVGAGI. The CDR3 contains 14 residues. The CDR3 coding sequence is TGTGCCAGCAGTTCTAAGACAGGGATCTATGGCTACACCTTC. Translating gives CASSSKTGIYGYTF.

This chain joins TRBV6-1 and TRBJ2-1; TRBD2 matches at 11 bases. CDR1 MNHNS and CDR2 SASEGT come from the germline V gene. The CDR3 consists of 13 residues. V shed 9 bases, J shed 4 bases, and the junction held 2 bases outside the gene matches. The CDR3 DNA follows: TGTGCCAGTGGACTAGCGGGTTACAATGAGCAGTTCTTC. Amino acids: CASGLAGYNEQFF.

The chain links TRBV21-1 to TRBJ2-2; the table's D call, TRBD2, was not checked against the DNA. TRBV21-1 is classified as a pseudogene. The CDR3 runs 18 residues. Here the CDR3 reads CASSMPPGVLADTGELFF. The CDR3 DNA reads TGTGCCAGCAGCATGCCCCCAGGGGTCCTAGCGGACACCGGGGAGCTGTTTTTT.